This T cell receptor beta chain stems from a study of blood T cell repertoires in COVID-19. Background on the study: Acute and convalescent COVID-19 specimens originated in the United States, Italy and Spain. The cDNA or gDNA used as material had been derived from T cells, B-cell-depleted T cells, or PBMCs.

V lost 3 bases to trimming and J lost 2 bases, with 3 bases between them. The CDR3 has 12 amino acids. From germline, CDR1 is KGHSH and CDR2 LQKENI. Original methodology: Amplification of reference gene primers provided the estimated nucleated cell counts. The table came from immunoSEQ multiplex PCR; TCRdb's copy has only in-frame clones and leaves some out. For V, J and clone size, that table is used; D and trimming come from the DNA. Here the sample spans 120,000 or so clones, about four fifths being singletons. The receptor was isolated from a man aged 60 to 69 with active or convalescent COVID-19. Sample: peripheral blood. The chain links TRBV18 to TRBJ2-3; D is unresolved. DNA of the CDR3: TGTGCCAGCTCACCCATCACAGATACGCAGTATTTT. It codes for CASSPITDTQYF. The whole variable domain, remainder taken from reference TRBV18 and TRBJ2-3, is NAGVMQNPRHLVRRRGQEARLRCSPMKGHSHVYWYRQLPEEGLKFMVYLQKENIIDESGMPKERFSAEFPKEGPSILRIQQVVRGDSAAYFCASSPITDTQYFGPGTRLTVL.